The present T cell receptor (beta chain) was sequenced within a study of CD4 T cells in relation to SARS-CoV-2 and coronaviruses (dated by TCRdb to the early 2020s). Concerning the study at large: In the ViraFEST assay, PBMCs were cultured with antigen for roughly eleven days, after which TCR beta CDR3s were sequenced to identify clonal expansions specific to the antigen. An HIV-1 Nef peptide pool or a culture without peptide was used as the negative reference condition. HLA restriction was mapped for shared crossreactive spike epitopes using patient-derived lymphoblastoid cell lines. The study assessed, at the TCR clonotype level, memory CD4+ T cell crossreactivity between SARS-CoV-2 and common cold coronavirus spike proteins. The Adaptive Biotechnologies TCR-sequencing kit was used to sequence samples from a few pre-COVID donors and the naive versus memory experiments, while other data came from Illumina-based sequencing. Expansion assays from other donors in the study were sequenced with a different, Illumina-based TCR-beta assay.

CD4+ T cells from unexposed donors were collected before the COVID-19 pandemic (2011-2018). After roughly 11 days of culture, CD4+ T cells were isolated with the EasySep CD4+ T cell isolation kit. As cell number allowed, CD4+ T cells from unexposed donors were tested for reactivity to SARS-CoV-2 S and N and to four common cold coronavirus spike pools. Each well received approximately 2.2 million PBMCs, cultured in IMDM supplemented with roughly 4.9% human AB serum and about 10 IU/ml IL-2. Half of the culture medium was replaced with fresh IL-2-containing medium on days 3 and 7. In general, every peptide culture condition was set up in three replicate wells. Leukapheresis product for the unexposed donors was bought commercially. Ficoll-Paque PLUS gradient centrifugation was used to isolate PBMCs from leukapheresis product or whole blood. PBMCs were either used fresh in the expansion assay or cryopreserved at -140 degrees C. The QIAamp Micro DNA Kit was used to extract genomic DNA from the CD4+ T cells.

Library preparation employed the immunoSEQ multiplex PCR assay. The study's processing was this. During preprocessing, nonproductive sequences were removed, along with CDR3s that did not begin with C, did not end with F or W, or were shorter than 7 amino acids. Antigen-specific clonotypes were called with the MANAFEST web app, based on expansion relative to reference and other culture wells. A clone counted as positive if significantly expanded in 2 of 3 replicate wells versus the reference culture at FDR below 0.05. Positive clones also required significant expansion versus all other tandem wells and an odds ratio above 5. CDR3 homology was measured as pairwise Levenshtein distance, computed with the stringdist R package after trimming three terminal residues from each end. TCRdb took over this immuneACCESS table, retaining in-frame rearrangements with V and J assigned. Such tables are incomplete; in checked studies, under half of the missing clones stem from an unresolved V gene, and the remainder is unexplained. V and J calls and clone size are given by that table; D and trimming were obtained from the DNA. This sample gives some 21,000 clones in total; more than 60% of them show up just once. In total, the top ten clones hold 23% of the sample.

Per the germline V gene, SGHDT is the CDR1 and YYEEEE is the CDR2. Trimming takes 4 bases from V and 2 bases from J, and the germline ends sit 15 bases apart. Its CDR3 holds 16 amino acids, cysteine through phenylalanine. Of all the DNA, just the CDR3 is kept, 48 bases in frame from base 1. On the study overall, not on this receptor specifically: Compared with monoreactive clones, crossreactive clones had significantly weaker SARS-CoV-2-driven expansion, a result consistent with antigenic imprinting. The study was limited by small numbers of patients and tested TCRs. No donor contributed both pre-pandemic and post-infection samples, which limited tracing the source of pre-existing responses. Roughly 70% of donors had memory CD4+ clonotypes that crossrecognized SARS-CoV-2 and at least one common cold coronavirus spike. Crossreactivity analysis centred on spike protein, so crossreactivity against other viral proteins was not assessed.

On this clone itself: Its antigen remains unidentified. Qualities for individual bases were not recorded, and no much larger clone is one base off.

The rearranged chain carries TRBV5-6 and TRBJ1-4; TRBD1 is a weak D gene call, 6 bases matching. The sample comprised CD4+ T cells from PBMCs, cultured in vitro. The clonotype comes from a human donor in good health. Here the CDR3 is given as CASSRRGAGTNEKLFF. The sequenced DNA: TGTGCCAGCAGCCGAAGGGGGGCTGGGACTAATGAAAAACTGTTTTTT. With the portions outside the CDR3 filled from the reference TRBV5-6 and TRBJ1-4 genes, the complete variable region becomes DAGVTQSPTHLIKTRGQQVTLRCSPKSGHDTVSWYQQALGQGPQFIFQYYEEEERQRGNFPDRFSGHQFPNYSSELNVNALLLGDSALYLCASSRRGAGTNEKLFFGSGTQLSVL.